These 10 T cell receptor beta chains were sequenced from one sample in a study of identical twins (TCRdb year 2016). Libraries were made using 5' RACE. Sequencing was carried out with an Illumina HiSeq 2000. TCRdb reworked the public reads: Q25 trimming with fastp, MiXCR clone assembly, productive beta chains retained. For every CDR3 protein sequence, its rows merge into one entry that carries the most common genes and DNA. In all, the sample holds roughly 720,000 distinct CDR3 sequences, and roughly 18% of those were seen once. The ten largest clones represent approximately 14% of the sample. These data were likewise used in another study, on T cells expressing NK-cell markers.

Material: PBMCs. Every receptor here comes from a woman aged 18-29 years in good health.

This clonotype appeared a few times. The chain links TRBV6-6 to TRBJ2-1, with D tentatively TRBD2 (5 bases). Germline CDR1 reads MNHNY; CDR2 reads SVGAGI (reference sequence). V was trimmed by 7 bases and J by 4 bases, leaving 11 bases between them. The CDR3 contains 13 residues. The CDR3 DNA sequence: TGTGCCAGCACGACAACTAGATACAATGAGCAGTTCTTC. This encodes CASTTTRYNEQFF.

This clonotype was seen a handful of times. CDR3 in DNA: TGTGCCAGCCTCCGGGAGGGAAGCTCCTACAATGAGCAGTTCTTC. It encodes CASLREGSSYNEQFF. The chain carries TRBV7-9 and TRBJ2-1; TRBD2 aligns across 8 bases. This CDR3 is 15 amino acids long. V lost 8 bases to trimming and J lost 0 bases; unmatched junction nucleotides: 6. Per germline, CDR1 SEHNR and CDR2 FQNEAQ (reference sequence).

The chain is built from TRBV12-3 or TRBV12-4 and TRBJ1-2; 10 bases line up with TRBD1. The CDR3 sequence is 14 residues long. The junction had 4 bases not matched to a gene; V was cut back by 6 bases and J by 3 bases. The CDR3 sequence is CASRRDRGDYGYTF. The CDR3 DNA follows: TGTGCCAGCAGGCGGGACAGGGGCGACTATGGCTACACCTTC.

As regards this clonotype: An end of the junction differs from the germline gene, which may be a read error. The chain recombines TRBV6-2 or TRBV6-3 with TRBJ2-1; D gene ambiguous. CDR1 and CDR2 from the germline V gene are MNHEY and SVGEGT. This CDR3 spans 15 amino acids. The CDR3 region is CASSYSNPPARGILF. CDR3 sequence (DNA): TGTGCCAGCAGTTACTCGAATCCCCCCGCAAGAGGCATACTCTTC.

The CDR3 DNA follows: TGCGCCAGCAGCTTGGAGGGACACGGCTATGGCTACACCTTC. It codes for CASSLEGHGYGYTF. The chain recombines TRBV5-1 with TRBJ1-2, with a possible D match to TRBD1 (6 bases). V dropped 0 bases and J dropped 4 bases, with 10 bases sitting between them. There are 14 residues in the CDR3. Germline lookup yields CDR1 SGHRS and CDR2 YFSETQ.

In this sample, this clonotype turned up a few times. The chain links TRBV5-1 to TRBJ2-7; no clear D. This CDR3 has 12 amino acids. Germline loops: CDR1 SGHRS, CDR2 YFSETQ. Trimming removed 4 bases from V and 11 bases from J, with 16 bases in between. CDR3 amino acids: CASSEPGTPEYF. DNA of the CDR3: TGCGCCAGCAGCGAGCCTGGTACCCCCGAGTACTTC.

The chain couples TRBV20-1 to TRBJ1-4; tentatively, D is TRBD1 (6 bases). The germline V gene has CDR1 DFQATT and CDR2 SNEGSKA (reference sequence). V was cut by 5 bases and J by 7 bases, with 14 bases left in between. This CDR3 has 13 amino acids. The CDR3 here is CSAYRDWGEKLFF. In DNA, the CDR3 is TGCAGTGCTTACAGGGATTGGGGTGAAAAACTGTTTTTT.

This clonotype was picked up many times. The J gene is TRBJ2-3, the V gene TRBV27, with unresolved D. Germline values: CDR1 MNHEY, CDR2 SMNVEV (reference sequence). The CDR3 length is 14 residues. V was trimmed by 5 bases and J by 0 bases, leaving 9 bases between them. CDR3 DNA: TGTGCCAGCAGTCCTAGTATCAGCACAGATACGCAGTATTTT. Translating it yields CASSPSISTDTQYF.

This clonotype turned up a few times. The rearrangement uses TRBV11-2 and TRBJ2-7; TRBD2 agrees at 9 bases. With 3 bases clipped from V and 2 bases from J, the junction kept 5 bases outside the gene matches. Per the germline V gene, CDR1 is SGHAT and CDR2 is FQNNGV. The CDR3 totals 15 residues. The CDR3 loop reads CASSFSAGGPYEQYF. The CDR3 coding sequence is TGTGCCAGCAGCTTCTCAGCGGGGGGTCCCTACGAGCAGTACTTC.

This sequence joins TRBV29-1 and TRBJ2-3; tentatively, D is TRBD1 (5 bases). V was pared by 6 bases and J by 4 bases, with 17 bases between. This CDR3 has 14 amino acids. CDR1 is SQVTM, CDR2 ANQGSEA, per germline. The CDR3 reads CSVRTQERADTQYF. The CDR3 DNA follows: TGCAGCGTCCGGACACAGGAAAGGGCAGATACGCAGTATTTT.